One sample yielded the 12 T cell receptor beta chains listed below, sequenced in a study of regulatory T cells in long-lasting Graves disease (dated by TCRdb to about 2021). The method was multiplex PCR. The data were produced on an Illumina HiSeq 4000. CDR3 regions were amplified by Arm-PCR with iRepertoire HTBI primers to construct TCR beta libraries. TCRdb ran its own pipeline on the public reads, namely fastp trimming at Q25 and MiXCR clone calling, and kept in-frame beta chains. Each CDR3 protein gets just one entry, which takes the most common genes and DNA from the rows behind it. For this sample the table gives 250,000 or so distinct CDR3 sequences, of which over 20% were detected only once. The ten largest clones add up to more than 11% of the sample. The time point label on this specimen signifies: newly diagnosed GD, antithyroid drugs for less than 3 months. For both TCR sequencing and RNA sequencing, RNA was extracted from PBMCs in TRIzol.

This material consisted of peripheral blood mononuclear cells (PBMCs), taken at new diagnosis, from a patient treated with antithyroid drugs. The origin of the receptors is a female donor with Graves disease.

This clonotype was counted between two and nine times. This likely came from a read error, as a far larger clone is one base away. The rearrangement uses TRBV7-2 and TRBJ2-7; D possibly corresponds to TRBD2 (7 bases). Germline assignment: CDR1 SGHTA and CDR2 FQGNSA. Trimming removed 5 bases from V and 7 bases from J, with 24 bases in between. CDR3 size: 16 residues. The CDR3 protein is CASSGRVGGRESEQYF. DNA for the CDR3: TGTGCCAGCAGCGGGAGGGTTGGGGGCAGGGAGTCTGAGCAGTACTTC.

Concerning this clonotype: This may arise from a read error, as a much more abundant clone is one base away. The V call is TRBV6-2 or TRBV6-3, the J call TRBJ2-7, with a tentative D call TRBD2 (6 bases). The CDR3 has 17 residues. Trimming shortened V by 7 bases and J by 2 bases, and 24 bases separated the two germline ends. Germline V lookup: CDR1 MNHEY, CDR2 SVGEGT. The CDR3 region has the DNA TGTGCCAGCATCCTATCCGGCGGGACCCTTCTACCCTACGAGCAGTACTTC. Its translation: CASILSGGTLLPYEQYF.

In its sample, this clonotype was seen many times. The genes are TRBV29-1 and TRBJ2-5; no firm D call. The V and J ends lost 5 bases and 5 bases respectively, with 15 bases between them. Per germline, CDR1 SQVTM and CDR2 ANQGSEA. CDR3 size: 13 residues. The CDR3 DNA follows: TGCAGCGTTTCAACGCAGGTTTTGGAGACCCAGTACTTC. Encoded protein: CSVSTQVLETQYF.

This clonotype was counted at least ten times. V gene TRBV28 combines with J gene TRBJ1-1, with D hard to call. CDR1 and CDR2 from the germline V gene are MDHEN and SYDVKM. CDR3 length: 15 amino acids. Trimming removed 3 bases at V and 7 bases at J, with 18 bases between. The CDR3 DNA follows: TGTGCCAGCAGTTTGCCCGGGCCCACATTGGGTGAAGCTTTCTTT. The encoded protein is CASSLPGPTLGEAFF.

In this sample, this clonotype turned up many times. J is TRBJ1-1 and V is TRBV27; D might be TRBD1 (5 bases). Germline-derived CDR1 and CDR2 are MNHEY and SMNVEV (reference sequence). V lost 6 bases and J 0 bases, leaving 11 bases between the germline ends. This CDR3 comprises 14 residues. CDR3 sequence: CASRELGLNTEAFF. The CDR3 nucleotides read TGTGCCAGCAGGGAATTGGGGCTGAACACTGAAGCTTTCTTT.

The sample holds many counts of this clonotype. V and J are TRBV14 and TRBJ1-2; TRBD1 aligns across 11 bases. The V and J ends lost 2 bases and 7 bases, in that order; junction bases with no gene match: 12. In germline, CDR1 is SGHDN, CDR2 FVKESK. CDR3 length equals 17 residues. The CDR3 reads CASSQWVGQGARGGYTF. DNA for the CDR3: TGTGCCAGCAGCCAATGGGTTGGACAGGGGGCAAGAGGTGGCTACACCTTC.

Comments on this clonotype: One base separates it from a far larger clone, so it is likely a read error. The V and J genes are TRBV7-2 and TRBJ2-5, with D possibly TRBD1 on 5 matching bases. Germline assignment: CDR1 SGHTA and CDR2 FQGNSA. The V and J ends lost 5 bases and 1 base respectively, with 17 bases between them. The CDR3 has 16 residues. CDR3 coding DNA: TGTGCCAGCAGCCCCCGGGCAGGGCCTTTCCAAGAGACCCAGTACTTC. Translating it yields CASSPRAGPFQETQYF.

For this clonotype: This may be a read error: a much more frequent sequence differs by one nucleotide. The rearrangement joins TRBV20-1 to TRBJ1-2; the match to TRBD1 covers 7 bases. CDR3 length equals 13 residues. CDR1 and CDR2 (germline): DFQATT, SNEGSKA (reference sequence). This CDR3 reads CSTRDSQGGGYTF. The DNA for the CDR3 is TGCAGTACTAGAGATAGCCAGGGGGGTGGCTACACCTTC.

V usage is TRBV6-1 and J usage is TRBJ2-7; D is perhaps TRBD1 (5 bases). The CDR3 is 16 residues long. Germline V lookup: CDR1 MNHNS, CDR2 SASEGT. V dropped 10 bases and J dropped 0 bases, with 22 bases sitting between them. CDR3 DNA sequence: TGTGCCACTCGACGTGTTGGACACCCGAACTCCTACGAGCAGTACTTC. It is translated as CATRRVGHPNSYEQYF.

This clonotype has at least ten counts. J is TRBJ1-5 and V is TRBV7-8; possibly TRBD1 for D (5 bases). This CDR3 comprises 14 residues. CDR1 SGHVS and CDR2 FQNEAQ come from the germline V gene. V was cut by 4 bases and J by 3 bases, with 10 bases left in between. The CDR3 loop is CASSYGQANQPQHF. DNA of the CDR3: TGTGCCAGCAGCTACGGACAAGCCAATCAGCCCCAGCATTTT.

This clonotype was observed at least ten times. The DNA of the CDR3 is TGTGCCAGCGGCATGGGAGTCAGGGAAGCGACCCAGTACTTC. Amino acids: CASGMGVREATQYF. V usage is TRBV11-3 and J usage is TRBJ2-1; D may be TRBD1 or TRBD2 (5 bases each). The closer fit of TRBJ2-5 to the DNA end suggests the J call may be wrong. Germline CDR1 is SGHNT and CDR2 is YENEEA. The length of the CDR3 is 14 residues.

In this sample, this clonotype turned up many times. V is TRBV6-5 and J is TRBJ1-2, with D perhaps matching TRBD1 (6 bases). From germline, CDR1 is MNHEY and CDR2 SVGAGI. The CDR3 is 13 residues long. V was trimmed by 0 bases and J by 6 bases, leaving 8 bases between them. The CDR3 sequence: CASSYSGGHGYTF. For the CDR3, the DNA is TGTGCCAGCAGTTACTCTGGGGGGCATGGCTACACCTTC.